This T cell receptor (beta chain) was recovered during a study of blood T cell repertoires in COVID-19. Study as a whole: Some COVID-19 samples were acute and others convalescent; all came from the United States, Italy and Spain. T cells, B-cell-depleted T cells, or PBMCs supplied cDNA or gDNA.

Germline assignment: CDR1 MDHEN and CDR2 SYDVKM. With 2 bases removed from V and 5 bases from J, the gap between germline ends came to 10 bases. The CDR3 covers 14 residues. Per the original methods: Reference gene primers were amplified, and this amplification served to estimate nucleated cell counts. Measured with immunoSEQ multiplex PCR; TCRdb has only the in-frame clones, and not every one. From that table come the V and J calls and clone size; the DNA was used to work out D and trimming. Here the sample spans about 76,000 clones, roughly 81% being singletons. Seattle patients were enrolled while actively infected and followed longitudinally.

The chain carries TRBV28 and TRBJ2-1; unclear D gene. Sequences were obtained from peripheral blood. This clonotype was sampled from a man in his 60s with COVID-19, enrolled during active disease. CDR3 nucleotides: TGTGCCAGCAGTTTAGTGGGCAGACACAATGAGCAGTTCTTC. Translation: CASSLVGRHNEQFF.